This is a list of T cell receptor beta chains from one sample in a study of blood T cell repertoires in COVID-19. Libraries were prepared by immunoSEQ multiplex PCR; TCRdb keeps only in-frame clonotypes and omits some of them. The sample shows 200,000 to 250,000 clones, approximately 80% of them seen only once. The material sequenced was peripheral blood. These TCRs come from a woman of 80 years or more with acute or convalescent COVID-19. Each CDR3 is given with its conserved first and last residue. Fields, in order: clone size, D gene, V gene, J gene, CDR3 DNA, CDR3 protein. A D gene is named only where the DNA matches it firmly. Expanded clones are given a class, and other clones once, few, many or no size at all.

>NA|TRBD1|TRBV12-5|TRBJ2-3
TGTGCTAGTGGTTTGGAAAGGGACAGGGGCGTGACAGATACGCAGTATTTT
CASGLERDRGVTDTQYF
>NA|NA|TRBV6-2/TRBV6-3|TRBJ2-3
TGTGCCAGCAGCGGGGCGGCAGATACGCAGTATTTT
CASSGAADTQYF
>NA|TRBD2|TRBV7-8|TRBJ2-7
TGTGCCAGCAACCGCCCCCTAAAAGGCGGGAGCTCCTACGAGCAGTACTTC
CASNRPLKGGSSYEQYF
>NA|TRBD1|TRBV30|TRBJ1-1
TGTGCCTGGAGTGTAGGGGTAGGGACAGCGGGAGCTTTCTTT
CAWSVGVGTAGAFF
>NA|NA|TRBV19|TRBJ1-1
TGTGCCAGTAGTATAGCCCAAACAGTAACTGAAGCTTTCTTT
CASSIAQTVTEAFF
>NA|NA|TRBV2|TRBJ1-1
TGTGCCAGCAGCAGGGGACGGGACACTGAAGCTTTCTTT
CASSRGRDTEAFF
>NA|NA|TRBV5-6|TRBJ2-3
TGTGCCAGCACCGCGAGGGGGGGGACCCCACCAGATACGCAGTATTTT
CASTARGGTPPDTQYF
>NA|NA|TRBV28|TRBJ2-4
TGTGCCAGCCGGTCCCACGGGGTTAACATTCAGTACTTC
CASRSHGVNIQYF
>once|NA|TRBV5-6|TRBJ2-3
TGTGCCAGCAGCTTAATACGACAGGTTTTAGGTCTTGGGCAGTATTTT
CASSLIRQVLGLGQYF
>NA|NA|TRBV10-2|TRBJ1-3
TGCGCCAGCAGTGAGACCCGACAGAGTCTCAGGGGAAACACCATATATTTT
CASSETRQSLRGNTIYF
>NA|TRBD2|TRBV5-1|TRBJ2-5
TGCGCCAGCAGCGTGGGACTAGCGGGAGAGGGGGAGACCCAGTACTTC
CASSVGLAGEGETQYF
>NA|NA|TRBV3-1/TRBV3-2|TRBJ2-4
TGTGCCAGCAGCCAAGGGGAGGCCCATAGACTGAGAGCCAAAAACATTCAGTACTTC
CASSQGEAHRLRAKNIQYF